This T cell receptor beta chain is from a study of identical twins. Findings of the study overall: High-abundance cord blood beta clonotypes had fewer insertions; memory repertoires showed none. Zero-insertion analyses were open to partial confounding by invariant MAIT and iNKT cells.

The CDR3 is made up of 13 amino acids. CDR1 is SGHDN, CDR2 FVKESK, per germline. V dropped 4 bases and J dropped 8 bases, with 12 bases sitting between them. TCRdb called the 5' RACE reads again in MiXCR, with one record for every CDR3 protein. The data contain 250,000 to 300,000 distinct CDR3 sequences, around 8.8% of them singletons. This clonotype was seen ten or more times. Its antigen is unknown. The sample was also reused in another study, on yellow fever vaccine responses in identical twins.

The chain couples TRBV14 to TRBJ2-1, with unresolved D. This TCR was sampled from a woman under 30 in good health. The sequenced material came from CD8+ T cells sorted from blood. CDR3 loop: CASSPWDIDEQFF. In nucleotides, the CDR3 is TGTGCCAGCAGCCCCTGGGATATCGATGAGCAGTTCTTC.